Presented here are 12 T cell receptor beta chains from one specimen sequenced in a study of T cells in Graves' hyperthyroidism and ophthalmopathy. RNA transcripts gave rise to amplified TCR beta CDR3 regions. The HTBI set primed first-round TCR CDR3 RT-PCR. TCRdb processed the multiplex PCR reads anew with MiXCR; each CDR3 protein has one entry. The sample includes roughly 400,000 distinct CDR3 sequences, about 14% of them seen just once. The source material was blood. All receptors derive from a man between 45 and 60 years old with Graves' ophthalmopathy.

The V call is TRBV2, the J call TRBJ2-3; TRBD2 matches 9 bases. Losses at the gene ends were 4 bases for V and 3 bases for J; bases not matched to a gene: 2. CDR1 is SNHLY and CDR2 is FYNNEI in the germline V gene. This CDR3 region has 14 residues. This CDR3 is CASSVSGSTDTQYF. CDR3 DNA: TGTGCCAGCAGTGTTAGCGGGAGTACAGATACGCAGTATTTT.

This chain links TRBV3-1 with TRBJ1-4, with TRBD1 identical over 7 bases. Germline-derived CDR1 and CDR2 are LGHDT and YNNKEL (reference sequence). Trimming took 2 bases from V and 2 from J; bases not matched to a gene: 5. The CDR3 runs to 16 residues. In DNA, the CDR3 is TGTGCCAGCAGCCAAAGGGGGGACAGCACTAATGAAAAACTGTTTTTT. This codes for CASSQRGDSTNEKLFF.

This clonotype was observed at least ten times. In nucleotides, the CDR3 is TGTGCCAGCAGCCAAGGGGGGGCAGGGGTCACCTATGGCTACACCTTC. This gives the protein CASSQGGAGVTYGYTF. The chain couples TRBV3-1 to TRBJ1-2; a weak D match, TRBD1 (6 bases). The CDR3 is made up of 16 amino acids. Germline-derived CDR1 and CDR2 are LGHDT and YNNKEL (reference sequence). V shed 1 base and J shed 4 bases, with 16 bases lying between them.

V usage is TRBV7-9 and J usage is TRBJ2-7; no definite D call. V was cut by 3 bases and J by 5 bases, with 8 bases left in between. The germline V gene has CDR1 SEHNR and CDR2 FQNEAQ (reference sequence). The CDR3 covers 12 residues. For the CDR3, the DNA is TGTGCCAGCAGCTTGAGGTCAAACGAGCAGTACTTC. Translated, it gives CASSLRSNEQYF.

This clonotype was seen ten or more times. The chain is built from TRBV7-9 and TRBJ2-1, with D perhaps assigned TRBD1 or TRBD2 (6 bases each). With 1 base removed from V and 0 bases from J, the gap between germline ends came to 13 bases. The CDR3 length is 17 residues. The germline gives CDR1 SEHNR, CDR2 FQNEAQ (reference sequence). The CDR3 loop reads CASSLGGGRASYNEQFF. The CDR3 DNA reads TGTGCCAGCAGCTTAGGAGGGGGGCGGGCCTCCTACAATGAGCAGTTCTTC.

A note on this clonotype: Being one base from a much bigger clone, this may be a read error. The gene calls are TRBV3-1 and TRBJ2-7, with TRBD2 matching 11 bases. The last part of the DNA fits TRBJ2-1 better; the J call may be wrong. Germline loops: CDR1 LGHDT, CDR2 YNNKEL (reference sequence). The CDR3 is 15 residues long. The CDR3 region is CASTQGTSGPYEQFF. Here the CDR3 DNA reads TGTGCCAGCACCCAAGGGACTAGCGGACCCTACGAGCAGTTCTTC.

This clonotype was seen a handful of times. This sequence joins TRBV20-1 and TRBJ2-3; D gene unclear. V was pared by 2 bases and J by 0 bases, with 12 bases between. CDR1 and CDR2 (germline): DFQATT, SNEGSKA (reference sequence). The CDR3 runs to 15 residues. The CDR3 DNA follows: TGCAGTGCTAGACCCTTCTCCAAAAGCACAGATACGCAGTATTTT. Translated, it gives CSARPFSKSTDTQYF.

This clonotype has just a few counts. The chain couples TRBV5-1 to TRBJ2-5; tentatively, D is TRBD2 (6 bases). CDR1 and CDR2 (germline): SGHRS, YFSETQ. This CDR3 has 16 residues. V was cut by 0 bases and J by 1 base, with 13 bases left in between. CDR3 bases: TGCGCCAGCAGCTTGGGACCGTTGGGAGGCCAAGAGACCCAGTACTTC. It encodes CASSLGPLGGQETQYF.

The V gene is TRBV18, the J gene TRBJ2-1, with 12 bases aligning to TRBD1. The V gene's germline CDR1 is KGHSH and CDR2 LQKENI. J lost 5 bases, V lost 4 bases, and 6 bases had no gene match. CDR3 size: 16 residues. CDR3 residues: CASSRPGQGANNEQFF. The CDR3, as DNA: TGTGCCAGCTCACGCCCGGGACAGGGGGCAAACAATGAGCAGTTCTTC.

In DNA form, the CDR3 reads TGTGCCAGCAGTTACGTCCAGGGGCAGTCCTACGAGCAGTACTTC. Residues: CASSYVQGQSYEQYF. The V and J genes are TRBV6-5 and TRBJ2-7; D perhaps matches TRBD1 (6 bases). Trimming removed 2 bases from V and 1 base from J, with 12 bases in between. CDR3 length: 15 amino acids. Germline assignment: CDR1 MNHEY and CDR2 SVGAGI.

In its sample, this clonotype was seen many times. The rearrangement joins TRBV20-1 to TRBJ1-6; D not resolved. The CDR3 loop spans 15 amino acids. Germline CDR1 reads DFQATT; CDR2 reads SNEGSKA (reference sequence). Trimming pared 3 bases from V and 7 bases from J, leaving 16 bases between. The CDR3 loop reads CSASSQVDLNSPLHF. Written as DNA, the CDR3 is TGCAGTGCTAGTAGCCAGGTCGACCTAAATTCACCCCTCCACTTT.

This clonotype has ten or more counts. V and J are TRBV3-1 and TRBJ1-1, with 8 bases lining up with TRBD1. V shed 2 bases, J shed 5 bases, and the junction held 7 bases outside the gene matches. This CDR3 contains 15 residues. Germline values: CDR1 LGHDT, CDR2 YNNKEL (reference sequence). Here the CDR3 reads CASSQNRGSGTEAFF. In nucleotides, the CDR3 is TGTGCCAGCAGCCAAAACAGGGGGTCGGGGACTGAAGCTTTCTTT.